The sequence of this T cell receptor beta chain was determined in a study of control samples from healthy donors and cancer patients. Deletions cut 7 bases from V and 12 bases from J, with 20 bases between. Germline-derived CDR1 and CDR2 are SNHLY and FYNNEI. The CDR3 consists of 13 residues. Generated by immunoSEQ multiplex PCR, the TCRdb table keeps only in-frame clones and is missing some. The table lists about 180,000 clones, 90% of them singletons, with approximately 1.4% in the top ten. The receptor comes from a woman aged 45 to 65 in good health. The specimen sequenced was blood. V and J are TRBV2 and TRBJ2-3; no clear D gene. DNA of the CDR3: TGTGCCAGCAAGAGAGACTTACTTCCTTCACAGTATTTT. Translation: CASKRDLLPSQYF. The whole variable domain, filled in from reference TRBV2 and TRBJ2-3, reads EPEVTQTPSHQVTQMGQEVILRCVPISNHLYFYWYRQILGQKVEFLVSFYNNEISEKSEIFDDQFSVERPDGSNFTLKIRSTKLEDSAMYFCASKRDLLPSQYFGPGTRLTVL.